The present T cell receptor (beta chain) was sequenced within a study of T cell changes during pregnancy in multiple sclerosis (dated by TCRdb to between 2017 and 2020). With respect to the entire study: The study looked at changes in the T cell repertoire across pregnancy in women with multiple sclerosis.

Receptors were amplified or captured by the immunoSEQ multiplex PCR assay. Not all clones reach the TCRdb copy of this immuneACCESS table, which keeps in-frame sequences only. Checked studies attribute under half of the gap to unresolved V genes and leave the rest unexplained. The sample data list some 61,000 clones, and 91% of these were observed just once. The biggest ten clones account for about 0.92% of the sample. From a lookup of the germline V gene, CDR1 and CDR2 are MDHEN and SYDVKM. Trimming at the junction amounts to 5 bases on V and 4 bases on J, and the germline ends lie 8 bases apart. Including the terminal cysteine and phenylalanine, the CDR3 comprises 12 residues. Of the read, only the CDR3 DNA is kept; its 36 bases are in frame from base 1. As to this clone: The antigen it recognizes is unknown. No much larger clone is present one base from it, and per-base qualities are unavailable.

The rearrangement joined TRBV28 to TRBJ2-5; TRBD1 might be the D gene, on 6 matching bases. The input for sequencing was peripheral blood, taken in the second trimester of pregnancy. The source is a female donor with multiple sclerosis, enrolled in a pregnancy study. The nucleotide sequence is TGTGCCAGCAGTACAGGGTTAGAGACCCAGTACTTC. This yields the protein CASSTGLETQYF.